This entry lists 30 T cell receptor beta chains sequenced from one sample in a study of cytomegalovirus exposure and HLA in healthy donors (TCRdb year 2017). Library generation was performed with the immunoSEQ multiplex PCR assay. For the multiplex PCR, a mixture combining 60 forward primers for TCR Vbeta segments and 13 reverse primers for TCR Jbeta segments was used. This is the immuneACCESS table as TCRdb keeps it, with only in-frame sequences that have V and J called. A part of the clones is gone; compared with another copy, unresolved V genes explain less than half, and the rest is unexplained. This sample holds 150,000 to 180,000 clones; more than 75% were observed only once. Of the sample, 5.6% falls within the top ten clones. Material: PBMCs. The receptor set was obtained from a middle-aged woman in good health and CMV-seropositive.

This sequence joins TRBV30 and TRBJ2-1, with 11 nucleotides matching TRBD2. J lost 0 bases, V lost 0 bases, and 13 bases had no gene match. Per germline, CDR1 GTSNPN and CDR2 SVGIG (reference sequence). The CDR3 consists of 20 residues. The CDR3 reads CAWSVRISGRAKASYNEQFF. The CDR3 DNA reads TGTGCCTGGAGTGTACGGATTAGCGGGAGGGCCAAGGCCTCCTACAATGAGCAGTTCTTC.

The rearrangement links TRBV5-8 to TRBJ1-6; 7 bases fit TRBD1. With 3 bases clipped from V and 8 bases from J, the junction kept 2 bases outside the gene matches. The CDR3 is made up of 13 amino acids. Germline V gives CDR1 SGHTS, CDR2 YDEGEE. CDR3: CASSYRGHSPLHF. In DNA, the CDR3 is TGTGCCAGCAGCTACAGGGGCCATTCACCCCTCCACTTT.

CDR3 coding DNA: TGCAGCGTTGTGTCGGGGGATTATAGCAATCAGCCCCAGCATTTT. Protein product: CSVVSGDYSNQPQHF. The genes are TRBV29-1 and TRBJ1-5; D perhaps matches TRBD1 (5 bases). This CDR3 contains 15 residues. The V gene's germline CDR1 is SQVTM and CDR2 ANQGSEA. Trimming removed 4 bases from V and 0 bases from J, with 13 bases in between.

V is TRBV5-6 and J is TRBJ2-2; 7 bases fit TRBD1. The CDR3 runs 16 residues. CDR1 and CDR2 (germline): SGHDT, YYEEEE. V shed 3 bases, J shed 4 bases, and the junction held 9 bases outside the gene matches. CDR3 sequence: CASSSNGQAGTGELFF. The CDR3, as DNA: TGTGCCAGCAGCTCCAACGGACAGGCGGGCACCGGGGAGCTGTTTTTT. The variable domain in full, with the rest retrieved from reference TRBV5-6 and TRBJ2-2, is DAGVTQSPTHLIKTRGQQVTLRCSPKSGHDTVSWYQQALGQGPQFIFQYYEEEERQRGNFPDRFSGHQFPNYSSELNVNALLLGDSALYLCASSSNGQAGTGELFFGEGSRLTVL.

V is TRBV10-3 and J is TRBJ2-7; D is possibly TRBD1 (5 bases). This CDR3 contains 13 residues. The V gene's germline CDR1 is ENHRY and CDR2 SYGVKD. V was cut by 4 bases and J by 3 bases, with 10 bases left in between. CDR3 in DNA: TGTGCCATCAGTGGGACATGGGACTACGAGCAGTACTTC. This gives the protein CAISGTWDYEQYF.

This clone came up once. CDR3 amino acids: CASSPWTGNQPQHF. CDR3 in DNA: TGTGCCAGTAGTCCGTGGACGGGGAATCAGCCCCAGCATTTT. The rearrangement joins TRBV19 to TRBJ1-5; D uncertain. The CDR3 is made up of 14 amino acids. Germline loops: CDR1 LNHDA, CDR2 SQIVND (reference sequence). V lost 5 bases to trimming and J lost 4 bases, with 12 bases between them.

V gene TRBV5-1 combines with J gene TRBJ2-2; a weak D match, TRBD2 (6 bases). Trimming shortened V by 5 bases and J by 0 bases, and 8 bases separated the two germline ends. The CDR3 covers 14 residues. The germline V gene has CDR1 SGHRS and CDR2 YFSETQ. The CDR3 bases are TGCGCCAGCAGGCGGGAACCGAACACCGGGGAGCTGTTTTTT. Its protein is CASRREPNTGELFF.

This sequence joins TRBV13 and TRBJ1-2; TRBD1 matches at 8 bases. V gave up 7 bases and J gave up 4 bases; unmatched junction bases: 8. This CDR3 spans 14 amino acids. CDR1 and CDR2 from the germline V gene are PRHDT and FYEKMQ (reference sequence). The CDR3 sequence is CASTPTGQAYGYTF. The CDR3 DNA is TGTGCCAGCACCCCAACGGGACAGGCCTATGGCTACACCTTC.

CDR3 coding DNA: TGTGCCAGCAGCCCCGCGGTTTTGACCGGGGAGCTGTTTTTT. Translation: CASSPAVLTGELFF. The chain has TRBV9 and TRBJ2-2; D gene ambiguous. CDR3 length: 14 amino acids. In germline, CDR1 is SGDLS, CDR2 YYNGEE. V was cut by 4 bases and J by 5 bases, with 12 bases left in between.

The sample holds one count of this clone. The chain employs TRBV2 and TRBJ2-1, with D possibly TRBD2 on 5 matching bases. CDR1 and CDR2 from the germline V gene are SNHLY and FYNNEI. CDR3 length: 15 residues. V dropped 4 bases and J dropped 3 bases, with 13 bases sitting between them. In DNA, the CDR3 is TGTGCCAGCAGTGTCCCCGGGGAAAACTACAATGAGCAGTTCTTC. Its protein is CASSVPGENYNEQFF.

The sample holds a few counts of this clone. The rearrangement joins TRBV25-1 to TRBJ2-5, with D tentatively TRBD2 (6 bases). Germline CDR1 MGHDK, CDR2 SYGVNS. This CDR3 is 16 amino acids long. Trimming shortened V by 2 bases and J by 5 bases, and 18 bases separated the two germline ends. The DNA for the CDR3 is TGTGCCAGCAGTGAAGGCAGGGAGGTGGTTCCGGAGACCCAGTACTTC. Protein: CASSEGREVVPETQYF. The full variable domain, its missing parts supplied by reference TRBV25-1 and TRBJ2-5, is EADIYQTPRYLVIGTGKKITLECSQTMGHDKMYWYQQDPGMELHLIHYSYGVNSTEKGDLSSESTVSRIRTEHFPLTLESARPSHTSQYLCASSEGREVVPETQYFGPGTRLLVL.

The rearrangement joins TRBV28 to TRBJ1-1; a possible D gene is TRBD1 (5 bases). The germline V gene encodes CDR1 MDHEN and CDR2 SYDVKM. The length of the CDR3 is 15 residues. V dropped 11 bases and J dropped 3 bases, with 22 bases sitting between them. The CDR3 protein is CAVGGGLRQDTEAFF. The DNA of the CDR3 is TGTGCCGTGGGGGGGGGACTCAGGCAAGACACTGAAGCTTTCTTT.

This chain uses TRBV7-8 with TRBJ2-1, with TRBD2 identical over 9 bases. This CDR3 has 20 amino acids. Per the germline V gene, CDR1 is SGHVS and CDR2 is FQNEAQ. V was clipped by 0 bases and J by 7 bases; unmatched bases: 19. As DNA, the CDR3 is TGTGCCAGCAGCTTAGCATTGGGCAGGGGTAGCGGGAGTTCATTAAATGAGCAGTTCTTC. Translated, it gives CASSLALGRGSGSSLNEQFF.

The rearrangement joins TRBV2 to TRBJ2-7, with TRBD1 identical over 9 bases. V was pared by 10 bases and J by 6 bases, with 7 bases of the junction left unmatched. This CDR3 region has 12 residues. Germline V gives CDR1 SNHLY, CDR2 FYNNEI. CDR3 sequence (DNA): TGTGCCACCGGGACAGGGAAATCCGAGCAGTACTTC. Translation gives CATGTGKSEQYF.

The rearrangement uses TRBV19 and TRBJ1-5; 8 nucleotides line up with TRBD1. V dropped 7 bases and J dropped 6; count of bases not matched to a gene: 8. Germline loops: CDR1 LNHDA, CDR2 SQIVND (reference sequence). The CDR3 consists of 14 residues. As DNA, the CDR3 is TGTGCCAGTACCCCAGGGGACAGGTTTCAGCCCCAGCATTTT. Translation: CASTPGDRFQPQHF.

The J gene is TRBJ1-5, the V gene TRBV2; D not certain. Trimming left V 5 bases short and J 0 bases short, with 17 bases between. The CDR3 covers 17 residues. Looked up from germline, CDR1 is SNHLY and CDR2 is FYNNEI. DNA for the CDR3: TGTGCCAGCAGTAAATTTCCCGGGGAGAATAGCAATCAGCCCCAGCATTTT. Its protein is CASSKFPGENSNQPQHF.

The chain joins TRBV5-1 to TRBJ1-1, with 11 bases aligning to TRBD1. From germline, CDR1 is SGHRS and CDR2 YFSETQ. V gave up 4 bases and J gave up 7 bases; unmatched junction bases: 6. This CDR3 contains 14 residues. In nucleotides, the CDR3 is TGCGCCAGCAGCCGGACAGGGGGCGGCGGTGAAGCTTTCTTT. It specifies CASSRTGGGGEAFF.

The CDR3 DNA reads TGCGCCAGCAGCTTGGGTGGGAGCGTCGCAGATACGCAGTATTTT. Amino acids: CASSLGGSVADTQYF. The chain recombines TRBV5-1 with TRBJ2-3, with D possibly matching TRBD2 (5 bases). V dropped 0 bases and J dropped 4 bases, with 12 bases sitting between them. Germline values: CDR1 SGHRS, CDR2 YFSETQ. This CDR3 is built from 15 residues. Full variable domain (outside the CDR3, taken from reference TRBV5-1 and TRBJ2-3): KAGVTQTPRYLIKTRGQQVTLSCSPISGHRSVSWYQQTPGQGLQFLFEYFSETQRNKGNFPGRFSGRQFSNSRSEMNVSTLELGDSALYLCASSLGGSVADTQYFGPGTRLTVL.

The chain has TRBV4-1 and TRBJ2-2, with 11 bases matching TRBD2. CDR3 length: 17 residues. Trimming took 1 base from V and 11 from J; bases not matched to a gene: 12. The germline V gene encodes CDR1 MGHRA and CDR2 YSYEKL. This chain's CDR3 is CASSQVVRLAGPEELFF. The CDR3 DNA sequence: TGCGCCAGCAGCCAAGTCGTAAGACTAGCGGGGCCCGAAGAGCTGTTTTTT.

This chain joins TRBV30 and TRBJ2-1; D call uncertain. CDR1 and CDR2 from the germline V gene are GTSNPN and SVGIG (reference sequence). Between the trimmed V and J ends, which lost 3 bases and 4 bases, there was a span of 10 bases. This CDR3 spans 13 amino acids. CDR3 region: CAWSRSPYNEQFF. Written as DNA, the CDR3 is TGTGCCTGGAGCCGAAGCCCGTACAATGAGCAGTTCTTC. The whole variable domain, filled in from reference TRBV30 and TRBJ2-1, reads SQTIHQWPATLVQPVGSPLSLECTVEGTSNPNLYWYRQAAGRGLQLLFYSVGIGQISSEVPQNLSASRPQDRQFILSSKKLLLSDSGFYLCAWSRSPYNEQFFGPGTRLTVL.

V and J are TRBV2 and TRBJ2-1; 8 positions match TRBD2. V shed 3 bases, J shed 8 bases, and the junction held 3 bases outside the gene matches. Per the germline V gene, CDR1 is SNHLY and CDR2 is FYNNEI. The CDR3 runs 13 residues. The CDR3 sequence: CASSDSGNYEQFF. CDR3 bases: TGTGCCAGCAGTGATAGCGGGAACTATGAGCAGTTCTTC.

The rearrangement joins TRBV5-1 to TRBJ2-3; 8 bases are a match to TRBD2. The length of the CDR3 is 17 residues. The germline gives CDR1 SGHRS, CDR2 YFSETQ. V dropped 0 bases and J dropped 0; count of bases not matched to a gene: 6. Here the CDR3 DNA reads TGCGCCAGCAGCTTGGGCCCGGGACTAGGGAGCACAGATACGCAGTATTTT. This sequence encodes CASSLGPGLGSTDTQYF.

The chain has TRBV11-2 and TRBJ1-2; D gene unclear. CDR1 is SGHAT, CDR2 FQNNGV, per germline. The germline V and J ends were trimmed by 4 bases and 4 bases, with 13 bases remaining between them. The length of the CDR3 is 14 residues. CDR3 sequence: CASSSWRPGYGYTF. CDR3 in DNA: TGTGCCAGCAGCTCCTGGAGGCCCGGCTATGGCTACACCTTC.

Here the CDR3 reads CASRTLAGGGEQYF. Written as DNA, the CDR3 is TGTGCCAGTAGGACACTAGCGGGAGGGGGGGAGCAGTACTTC. J is TRBJ2-5 and V is TRBV19; 13 bases are shared with TRBD2. Germline V gene lookup returns CDR1 LNHDA and CDR2 SQIVND (reference sequence). Unmatched junction bases numbered 9, after V lost 6 bases and J lost 11 bases. The CDR3 runs to 14 residues.

V and J are TRBV29-1 and TRBJ2-1; TRBD2 matches 11 bases. Germline lookup yields CDR1 SQVTM and CDR2 ANQGSEA. The CDR3 is 11 residues long. The V segment lost 4 bases and the J segment 15 bases; nucleotides outside the gene matches: 5. The CDR3 sequence is CSVVSGRAGFF. The CDR3 DNA follows: TGCAGCGTTGTTAGCGGGAGGGCCGGGTTCTTC.

The chain joins TRBV6-6 to TRBJ2-7, with 7 nucleotides matching TRBD2. The germline CDR1 and CDR2 sequences are MNHNY and SVGAGI (reference sequence). The CDR3 has 13 residues. Losses at the gene ends were 5 bases for V and 3 bases for J; bases not matched to a gene: 4. DNA for the CDR3: TGTGCCAGCAGTCCCGGGACTATCTACGAGCAGTACTTC. Its translation: CASSPGTIYEQYF.

The rearrangement joins TRBV9 to TRBJ1-4; TRBD1 agrees at 7 bases. The germline CDR1 and CDR2 sequences are SGDLS and YYNGEE. The J segment lost 8 bases and the V segment lost 3 bases, leaving 7 bases of the junction unmatched. The CDR3 runs 14 residues. CDR3 sequence: CASSATGMLEKLFF. The CDR3 bases are TGTGCCAGCAGCGCGACAGGGATGTTAGAAAAACTGTTTTTT.

The CDR3: CASSEFQVSYEQYF. CDR3 nucleotide sequence: TGTGCCAGCAGTGAATTCCAGGTATCCTACGAGCAGTACTTC. V usage is TRBV6-1 and J usage is TRBJ2-7; D gene unclear. Per the germline V gene, CDR1 is MNHNS and CDR2 is SASEGT. The CDR3 runs 14 residues. V was clipped by 2 bases and J by 1 base, with 9 bases between them.

The rearrangement uses TRBV27 and TRBJ1-5; possible D gene TRBD1, 5 bases. The length of the CDR3 is 13 residues. Germline CDR1 MNHEY, CDR2 SMNVEV (reference sequence). Trimming stripped 3 bases from V and 5 bases from J, with 8 bases between. The CDR3 region has the DNA TGTGCCAGCAGTTTGGGGGGGTATCAGCCCCAGCATTTT. Protein product: CASSLGGYQPQHF.

J is TRBJ2-2 and V is TRBV10-1; D not resolved. V was clipped by 10 bases and J by 4 bases, with 7 bases between them. This CDR3 spans 11 amino acids. Germline CDR1 is WNHNN and CDR2 is SYGVQD (reference sequence). For the CDR3, the DNA is TGCGCCACCTCCCTCACCGGGGAGCTGTTTTTT. This encodes CATSLTGELFF.